One and the same sample provided the 30 T cell receptor beta chains below, sequenced in a study of blood T cells in healthy people across ages. Alongside a J-beta primer mix, a sample-barcoded 5' primer served in a second PCR lasting about 7 to 11 cycles. TCRdb reprocessed the 5' RACE reads via MiXCR and lists one record per CDR3 protein. Here the sample spans about 1.1 million distinct CDR3 sequences, 35% to 45% being singletons. The specimen sequenced was blood. These receptors were collected from a man between 18 and 35 years old in good health.

The chain carries TRBV5-1 and TRBJ2-3, with D tentatively TRBD1 (6 bases). V was pared by 2 bases and J by 3 bases, with 13 bases between. CDR1 SGHRS and CDR2 YFSETQ come from the germline V gene. The CDR3 contains 15 residues. CDR3: CASSFSGHRTDTQYF. As DNA, the CDR3 is TGCGCCAGCAGCTTTTCGGGACACCGAACAGATACGCAGTATTTT.

Only a few counts were recorded for this clonotype. The chain employs TRBV20-1 and TRBJ2-4, with TRBD2 matching 11 bases. The germline gives CDR1 DFQATT, CDR2 SNEGSKA (reference sequence). This CDR3 has 14 residues. V lost 6 bases to trimming and J lost 5 bases; unmatched junction nucleotides: 6. The CDR3 nucleotides read TGCAGTGCCCCAAGACTAGCGGGGCAAAACATTCAGTACTTC. This encodes CSAPRLAGQNIQYF.

This chain links TRBV12-3 or TRBV12-4 with TRBJ1-2; TRBD1 matches at 7 bases. The CDR3 covers 14 residues. The ends lost 7 bases at V and 5 bases at J; junction bases unmatched: 10. CDR3 DNA: TGTGCCAGCACCCTATGGACAGGCTATTATGGCTACACCTTC. It codes for CASTLWTGYYGYTF.

The chain couples TRBV20-1 to TRBJ2-1, with 9 bases identical to TRBD2. This CDR3 is built from 15 residues. Germline values: CDR1 DFQATT, CDR2 SNEGSKA (reference sequence). V was pared by 3 bases and J by 4 bases, with 7 bases of the junction left unmatched. In nucleotides, the CDR3 is TGCAGTGCTAGGCCCCTAGCGGGAACTTACAATGAGCAGTTCTTC. The encoded protein is CSARPLAGTYNEQFF.

This chain connects TRBV5-6 to TRBJ2-1; D remains unclear. Trimming cost V 2 bases and J 2 bases, with 11 bases left between them. This CDR3 is 15 amino acids long. Germline V gene data show CDR1 as SGHDT and CDR2 as YYEEEE. CDR3 loop: CASSFVRSPYNEQFF. The DNA of the CDR3 is TGTGCCAGCAGCTTTGTTAGGAGCCCCTACAATGAGCAGTTCTTC.

The rearrangement uses TRBV5-4 and TRBJ1-2; 7 bases fit TRBD1. The germline CDR1 and CDR2 sequences are SGHNT and YYREEE (reference sequence). Trimming took 4 bases from V and 4 from J; bases not matched to a gene: 7. The CDR3 is 14 residues long. The CDR3 region has the DNA TGTGCCAGCAGCGCCACAGGGGCTATCTATGGCTACACCTTC. Protein sequence: CASSATGAIYGYTF.

On this clonotype: Relative to the germline gene, one junction end is altered; a read error may explain this. The chain uses TRBV7-8 and TRBJ1-1; the D gene is possibly TRBD1 (6 bases). The length of the CDR3 is 18 residues. Germline V gene lookup returns CDR1 SGHVS and CDR2 FQNEAQ. The CDR3 loop reads CAGSLGGGRWVLGTEAFF. DNA for the CDR3: TGTGCCGGCAGCTTGGGCGGGGGGCGGTGGGTTCTTGGCACTGAAGCTTTCTTT.

The V call is TRBV4-1, the J call TRBJ1-2; no clear D. The CDR3 spans 15 residues. Per the germline V gene, CDR1 is MGHRA and CDR2 is YSYEKL. V was cut by 0 bases and J by 6 bases, with 14 bases left in between. This CDR3 reads CASSQDAVTYHGYTF. The CDR3 coding sequence is TGCGCCAGCAGCCAAGATGCCGTTACCTATCATGGCTACACCTTC.

This clonotype was seen a few times. The gene calls are TRBV28 and TRBJ2-7, with D uncertain. The CDR3 is 15 amino acids. V lost 4 bases to trimming and J lost 4 bases, with 17 bases between them. Per the germline V gene, CDR1 is MDHEN and CDR2 is SYDVKM. The CDR3 loop is CASSSNPPAGYEQYF. CDR3 coding DNA: TGTGCCAGCAGTTCCAACCCCCCGGCAGGATACGAGCAGTACTTC.

V gene TRBV6-1 combines with J gene TRBJ1-1, with TRBD1 matching over 7 bases. The J segment lost 3 bases and the V segment lost 2 bases, leaving 9 bases of the junction unmatched. The CDR3 runs 16 residues. The germline CDR1 and CDR2 sequences are MNHNS and SASEGT. The CDR3 is CASSEPKQGIDTEAFF. As DNA, the CDR3 is TGTGCCAGCAGTGAACCCAAACAGGGGATTGACACTGAAGCTTTCTTT.

This sequence joins TRBV12-3 or TRBV12-4 and TRBJ2-1, with D unclear. V was clipped by 4 bases and J by 10 bases, with 11 bases between them. CDR3 length: 12 residues. The CDR3 here is CASSSLKREQFF. DNA for the CDR3: TGTGCCAGCAGTTCCCTGAAAAGGGAGCAGTTCTTC.

The V and J genes are TRBV20-1 and TRBJ2-1; tentative D call: TRBD2 (5 bases). TRBJ2-7 matches the DNA end more closely, so the J call is doubtful. In germline, CDR1 is DFQATT, CDR2 SNEGSKA (reference sequence). The CDR3 is 15 residues long. CDR3 in DNA: TGCAGTGCTAGAGATCGGGGTTATTCTTACAATGAGCAGTACTTC. It yields the protein CSARDRGYSYNEQYF.

The chain combines TRBV15 with TRBJ2-2; maybe TRBD1 (6 bases). Germline V lookup: CDR1 LNHNV, CDR2 YYDKDF (reference sequence). V lost 3 bases, J lost 3 bases, and 26 bases lay in between. The CDR3 has 20 amino acids. DNA for the CDR3: TGTGCCACCAGCAGGGACCGACTCTATCGTCCGACAGGTTACACCGGGGAGCTGTTTTTT. Amino acid sequence: CATSRDRLYRPTGYTGELFF.

The rearrangement links TRBV25-1 to TRBJ1-1, with TRBD1 identical over 8 bases. Unmatched junction bases numbered 5, after V lost 2 bases and J lost 3 bases. This CDR3 is built from 15 residues. CDR1 and CDR2 (germline): MGHDK, SYGVNS. CDR3 region: CASSEGDRSYTEAFF. CDR3 coding DNA: TGTGCCAGCAGTGAAGGGGACAGGTCGTACACTGAAGCTTTCTTT.

The rearrangement links TRBV9 to TRBJ2-1; 9 positions agree with TRBD2. TRBJ2-7 matches the DNA end more closely, so the J call is doubtful. Germline CDR1 reads SGDLS; CDR2 reads YYNGEE. The CDR3 covers 18 residues. This chain's CDR3 is CASSVVAAGGPSYNEQYF. DNA for the CDR3: TGTGCCAGCAGCGTAGTAGCAGCGGGGGGCCCTTCCTACAATGAGCAGTACTTC.

The chain is built from TRBV28 and TRBJ2-5, with 13 bases lining up with TRBD2. Looked up from germline, CDR1 is MDHEN and CDR2 is SYDVKM. The junction had 25 bases not matched to a gene; V was cut back by 7 bases and J by 11 bases. The CDR3 contains 19 residues. CDR3 nucleotides: TGTGCCAGCACCATCCCAACCGGGACTAGCGGGACCAATTACAATGAGCAGTACTTC. Translation: CASTIPTGTSGTNYNEQYF. Filled out from reference TRBV28 and TRBJ2-5, the complete variable domain reads DVKVTQSSRYLVKRTGEKVFLECVQDMDHENMFWYRQDPGLGLRLIYFSYDVKMKEKGDIPEGYSVSREKKERFSLILESASTNQTSMYLCASTIPTGTSGTNYNEQYFGPGTRLLVL.

The J gene is TRBJ2-7, the V gene TRBV5-1; D perhaps matches TRBD1 (6 bases). The germline V and J ends were trimmed by 5 bases and 2 bases, with 14 bases remaining between them. This CDR3 comprises 14 residues. Germline lookup yields CDR1 SGHRS and CDR2 YFSETQ. CDR3 bases: TGCGCCAGCAGTTCACCGACAGGACCCTACGAGCAGTACTTC. Amino acid sequence: CASSSPTGPYEQYF.

V and J are TRBV29-1 and TRBJ2-3; the D is unclear. Trimming removed 3 bases at V and 0 bases at J, with 1 base between. Germline CDR1 is SQVTM and CDR2 is ANQGSEA. This CDR3 spans 11 amino acids. The CDR3 here is CSVDSTDTQYF. The CDR3 coding sequence is TGCAGCGTTGACAGCACAGATACGCAGTATTTT.

The chain combines TRBV11-2 with TRBJ2-1; tentatively, D is TRBD2 (5 bases). The germline V and J ends were trimmed by 5 bases and 7 bases, with 15 bases remaining between them. The germline V gene has CDR1 SGHAT and CDR2 FQNNGV. CDR3 length: 14 residues. The CDR3 coding sequence is TGTGCCAGCAGCCTGGTTGGGAGTAGGAATGAGCAGTTCTTC. This gives the protein CASSLVGSRNEQFF.

There are a few counts of this clonotype. J is TRBJ1-5 and V is TRBV20-1; D ambiguous. Trimming took 3 bases from V and 7 from J, leaving 13 bases between them. In germline, CDR1 is DFQATT, CDR2 SNEGSKA (reference sequence). The CDR3 contains 13 residues. The CDR3 nucleotides are TGCAGTGCTAGTCAAGGGTACGGGCAGCCCCAGCATTTT. Residues: CSASQGYGQPQHF.

The chain combines TRBV20-1 with TRBJ1-1, with D tentatively TRBD1 (5 bases). There are 14 residues in the CDR3. The V and J ends lost 6 bases and 5 bases respectively, with 19 bases between them. Germline V gene data show CDR1 as DFQATT and CDR2 as SNEGSKA (reference sequence). The CDR3 DNA reads as TGCAGTGCCAGTAAAGGTTTGAGGGGAACTGAAGCTTTCTTT. The encoded protein is CSASKGLRGTEAFF.

The chain couples TRBV12-3 or TRBV12-4 to TRBJ2-4, with D maybe TRBD2 (6 bases). This CDR3 has 12 amino acids. V shed 5 bases and J shed 13 bases, with 15 bases lying between them. The CDR3 reads CASSRPGVEQYF. Here the CDR3 DNA reads TGTGCCAGCAGTCGGCCGGGAGTAGAGCAGTACTTC.

This clonotype was counted a few times. The CDR3 here is CASSYGEATSYEQYF. CDR3 in DNA: TGTGCCAGCAGTTACGGCGAGGCTACCTCCTACGAGCAGTACTTC. The rearrangement joins TRBV6-2 or TRBV6-3 to TRBJ2-7, with D uncertain. CDR3 length: 15 residues. The V end lost 2 bases, the J end lost 0 bases, and 11 bases lay between the germline ends. The germline V gene encodes CDR1 MNHEY and CDR2 SVGEGT.

This clonotype was counted a few times. The chain is built from TRBV5-5 and TRBJ1-2; tentatively, D is TRBD1 (5 bases). Germline values: CDR1 SGHKS, CDR2 YYEKEE (reference sequence). There are 17 residues in the CDR3. Trimming cost V 0 bases and J 4 bases, with 19 bases left between them. CDR3: CASSLDSLIDRVYGYTF. The CDR3 DNA reads as TGTGCCAGCAGCTTGGATAGCCTCATAGACAGAGTCTATGGCTACACCTTC. Full variable domain (outside the CDR3, taken from reference TRBV5-5 and TRBJ1-2): DAGVTQSPTHLIKTRGQQVTLRCSPISGHKSVSWYQQVLGQGPQFIFQYYEKEERGRGNFPDRFSARQFPNYSSELNVNALLLGDSALYLCASSLDSLIDRVYGYTFGSGTRLTVV.

The chain couples TRBV4-2 to TRBJ2-1; D unclear. This CDR3 region has 15 residues. V lost 1 base and J 4 bases, leaving 11 bases between the germline ends. CDR1 LGHNA and CDR2 YNFKEQ come from the germline V gene. CDR3 sequence: CASSQVGFGYNEQFF. CDR3 bases: TGTGCCAGCAGCCAAGTGGGGTTTGGGTACAATGAGCAGTTCTTC.

The chain links TRBV10-3 to TRBJ2-5; D is possibly TRBD1 or TRBD2 (6 bases each). This CDR3 region has 14 residues. V lost 8 bases and J lost 1, with 14 bases in between. The germline gives CDR1 ENHRY, CDR2 SYGVKD. The CDR3 here is CAISGAKPQETQYF. CDR3 sequence (DNA): TGTGCCATCTCGGGGGCGAAACCCCAAGAGACCCAGTACTTC.

The rearrangement uses TRBV6-5 and TRBJ2-1; 11 bases are a match to TRBD2. The V segment lost 5 bases and the J segment 9 bases; nucleotides outside the gene matches: 3. Germline assignment: CDR1 MNHEY and CDR2 SVGAGI. The CDR3 has 13 amino acids. The CDR3 protein is CASSPSGGSEQFF. The CDR3 DNA follows: TGTGCCAGCAGTCCTAGCGGGGGGAGTGAGCAGTTCTTC.

This sequence joins TRBV6-2 or TRBV6-3 and TRBJ1-1, with D maybe TRBD1 (6 bases). The CDR3 extends over 13 amino acids. The V end was cut by 6 bases, the J end by 3 bases, with 11 bases between. Germline V gene sequence: CDR1 MNHEY, CDR2 SVGEGT. The CDR3 bases are TGTGCCAGCAGCCCGGGACATGACACTGAAGCTTTCTTT. Translating it yields CASSPGHDTEAFF.

This clonotype was observed many times. This CDR3 reads CASSQDGGTGELFF. CDR3 bases: TGTGCCAGCAGCCAGGATGGTGGCACCGGGGAGCTGTTTTTT. J is TRBJ2-2 and V is TRBV4-2; D gene unclear. V gave up 3 bases and J gave up 4 bases, with 9 bases separating them. In germline, CDR1 is LGHNA, CDR2 YNFKEQ. The CDR3 has 14 residues.

This chain connects TRBV20-1 to TRBJ1-1; TRBD1 matches at 7 bases. V lost 2 bases to trimming and J lost 5 bases; unmatched junction nucleotides: 8. The germline gives CDR1 DFQATT, CDR2 SNEGSKA (reference sequence). The CDR3 spans 14 residues. The CDR3 DNA follows: TGCAGTGCTAGATTTCGGACAGGAAAAACTGAAGCTTTCTTT. It translates to CSARFRTGKTEAFF.